The 32 T cell receptor beta chains presented below share a single source sample, sequenced in a study of T cells in Graves' hyperthyroidism and ophthalmopathy. The TCR beta CDR3 regions underwent amplification using RNA transcripts as the source. The TCR CDR3 was amplified in a first-round RT-PCR using the HTBI primer set. TCRdb independently ran MiXCR on the multiplex PCR reads; one entry per CDR3 protein. The table has some 760,000 distinct CDR3 sequences, 14% seen once. The material sequenced was blood. These receptors were obtained from a young woman with Graves' hyperthyroidism.

This clonotype was picked up many times. The rearrangement joins TRBV18 to TRBJ2-1; 8 nucleotides match TRBD1. Germline V gene sequence: CDR1 KGHSH, CDR2 LQKENI. The CDR3 extends over 15 amino acids. V lost 3 bases, J lost 4 bases, and 5 bases stayed unmatched. The CDR3 DNA reads TGTGCCAGCTCACCCTTGGGACAGGCGTACAATGAGCAGTTCTTC. This gives the protein CASSPLGQAYNEQFF.

The CDR3 is CASSLPDRRGGQYF. CDR3 bases: TGTGCCAGCAGCTTACCCGACAGGCGAGGGGGTCAGTACTTC. The chain has TRBV7-9 and TRBJ2-4; D perhaps matches TRBD1 (6 bases). The CDR3 sequence is 14 residues long. V shed 2 bases and J shed 12 bases, with 17 bases lying between them. Germline V gene sequence: CDR1 SEHNR, CDR2 FQNEAQ (reference sequence). Full variable domain (rest looked up from reference TRBV7-9 and TRBJ2-4): DTGVSQNPRHKITKRGQNVTFRCDPISEHNRLYWYRQTLGQGPEFLTYFQNEAQLEKSRLLSDRFSAERPKGSFSTLEIQRTEQGDSAMYLCASSLPDRRGGQYFGAGTRLSVL.

The sample holds a few counts of this clonotype. This chain joins TRBV24-1 and TRBJ2-1; no definite D call. Germline values: CDR1 KGHDR, CDR2 SFDVKD. V was pared by 4 bases and J by 4 bases, with 13 bases between. CDR3 length: 15 amino acids. As DNA, the CDR3 is TGTGCCACCAGTGACGGCACAGCAACATACAATGAGCAGTTCTTC. Protein sequence: CATSDGTATYNEQFF.

The J gene is TRBJ2-7, the V gene TRBV6-1; the D gene is possibly TRBD2 (6 bases). V was clipped by 8 bases and J by 0 bases, with 11 bases between them. The CDR3 runs to 13 residues. Germline CDR1 is MNHNS and CDR2 is SASEGT. CDR3 sequence (DNA): TGTGCCAGCCGGGACTCGAGCTCCTACGAGCAGTACTTC. Amino acid sequence: CASRDSSSYEQYF.

The chain links TRBV18 to TRBJ2-2, with a weak D call TRBD1 (6 bases). There are 19 residues in the CDR3. The ends were cut back, 1 base at V and 2 bases at J, with 20 bases in the middle. Germline-derived CDR1 and CDR2 are KGHSH and LQKENI. As DNA, the CDR3 is TGTGCCAGCTCACCACACCGGACAGCCGCAGGCGTAAACACCGGGGAGCTGTTTTTT. It codes for CASSPHRTAAGVNTGELFF.

This clonotype appeared a few times. The chain is built from TRBV6-1 and TRBJ2-5; tentatively, D is TRBD1 or TRBD2 (5 bases each). Trimming stripped 2 bases from V and 5 bases from J, with 15 bases between. CDR3 size: 15 residues. Germline lookup yields CDR1 MNHNS and CDR2 SASEGT. CDR3 nucleotide sequence: TGTGCCAGCAGTGAATTGTTGAGGGGATACGAGACCCAGTACTTC. Translation gives CASSELLRGYETQYF.

The CDR3 loop reads CSARGGDRRSSPLHF. Here the CDR3 DNA reads TGCAGTGCTAGAGGGGGGGACAGGAGGAGTTCACCCCTCCACTTT. The V and J genes are TRBV20-1 and TRBJ1-6; 8 nucleotides agree with TRBD1. The CDR3 sequence is 15 residues long. Germline trimming cut 1 base from V and 9 bases from J; bases unmatched to any gene: 8. Germline assignment: CDR1 DFQATT and CDR2 SNEGSKA (reference sequence).

The sample holds many counts of this clonotype. The rearrangement joins TRBV20-1 to TRBJ1-5, with D possibly TRBD1 on 6 matching bases. There are 12 residues in the CDR3. V lost 5 bases and J 4 bases, leaving 9 bases between the germline ends. Germline V gene lookup returns CDR1 DFQATT and CDR2 SNEGSKA (reference sequence). CDR3 loop: CSASGQNQPQHF. The CDR3 bases are TGCAGTGCTTCTGGACAGAATCAGCCCCAGCATTTT.

The sample holds a few counts of this clonotype. The gene calls are TRBV19 and TRBJ2-1, with TRBD1 matching 11 bases. Losses at the gene ends were 8 bases for V and 6 bases for J; bases not matched to a gene: 3. The CDR3 runs 13 residues. Germline V gene data show CDR1 as LNHDA and CDR2 as SQIVND (reference sequence). DNA of the CDR3: TGTGCCAGTCCGGGACAGGGGGTCAATGAGCAGTTCTTC. It is translated as CASPGQGVNEQFF. Variable domain in full (rest from reference TRBV19 and TRBJ2-1): DGGITQSPKYLFRKEGQNVTLSCEQNLNHDAMYWYRQDPGQGLRLIYYSQIVNDFQKGDIAEGYSVSREKKESFPLTVTSAQKNPTAFYLCASPGQGVNEQFFGPGTRLTVL.

This clonotype was seen repeatedly, ten times or more. This chain links TRBV4-3 with TRBJ2-7, with 9 bases aligning to TRBD2. With 3 bases clipped from V and 5 bases from J, the junction kept 2 bases outside the gene matches. Germline assignment: CDR1 LGHNA and CDR2 YSLEER. The CDR3 is made up of 13 amino acids. The CDR3, as DNA: TGCGCCAGCAGCCAGGGGACTAGCCACGAGCAGTACTTC. This encodes CASSQGTSHEQYF.

This clonotype occurred many times. The rearrangement links TRBV7-9 to TRBJ1-1, with D tentatively TRBD1 (5 bases). This CDR3 is built from 13 residues. Trimming left V 8 bases short and J 3 bases short, with 13 bases between. Germline CDR1 SEHNR, CDR2 FQNEAQ (reference sequence). CDR3 nucleotide sequence: TGTGCCAGCTCACCAATGGGGGACACTGAAGCTTTCTTT. Translation: CASSPMGDTEAFF.

The rearrangement joins TRBV29-1 to TRBJ1-4; 9 nucleotides agree with TRBD1. The CDR3 sequence is 13 residues long. CDR1 SQVTM and CDR2 ANQGSEA come from the germline V gene. V dropped 5 bases and J dropped 8; count of bases not matched to a gene: 6. CDR3 sequence: CSVKGQGREKLFF. For the CDR3, the DNA is TGCAGCGTTAAGGGACAGGGTCGAGAAAAACTGTTTTTT.

The rearrangement uses TRBV7-9 and TRBJ2-4; 9 nucleotides match TRBD1. This CDR3 has 14 residues. V trimming: 4 bases; J trimming: 6 bases; junction bases outside the gene matches: 4. Germline V gene lookup returns CDR1 SEHNR and CDR2 FQNEAQ (reference sequence). For the CDR3, the DNA is TGTGCCAGCAGCTCCGGGACAGGGAGAAACATTCAGTACTTC. Encoded protein: CASSSGTGRNIQYF.

This clonotype appeared many times. The chain couples TRBV3-1 to TRBJ1-1; TRBD1 matches 12 bases. J was trimmed by 9 bases and V by 1 base; bases with no gene match: 6. The CDR3 contains 15 residues. Germline CDR1 and CDR2: LGHDT and YNNKEL (reference sequence). The CDR3 region is CASSQVGTGGMKAFF. Written as DNA, the CDR3 is TGTGCCAGCAGCCAAGTGGGGACAGGGGGCATGAAAGCTTTCTTT. The variable domain in full, with the rest retrieved from reference TRBV3-1 and TRBJ1-1, is DTAVSQTPKYLVTQMGNDKSIKCEQNLGHDTMYWYKQDSKKFLKIMFSYNNKELIINETVPNRFSPKSPDKAHLNLHINSLELGDSAVYFCASSQVGTGGMKAFFGQGTRLTVV.

This clonotype has ten or more counts. The chain couples TRBV18 to TRBJ2-2, with D perhaps matching TRBD1 (5 bases). Trimming stripped 2 bases from V and 2 bases from J, with 9 bases between. Per germline, CDR1 KGHSH and CDR2 LQKENI. The CDR3 covers 15 residues. CDR3 DNA: TGTGCCAGCTCACCAAGGCAGGGCAACACCGGGGAGCTGTTTTTT. It specifies CASSPRQGNTGELFF.

The V and J genes are TRBV4-2 and TRBJ2-1; 8 bases are a match to TRBD2. The CDR3 spans 14 residues. Germline CDR1 and CDR2: LGHNA and YNFKEQ. With 4 bases clipped from V and 8 bases from J, the junction kept 7 bases outside the gene matches. As DNA, the CDR3 is TGTGCCAGCAGCCCTTCTAGCGGGTATGATGAGCAGTTCTTC. This codes for CASSPSSGYDEQFF.

The chain joins TRBV7-6 to TRBJ1-2; D gene uncertain. From germline, CDR1 is SGHVS and CDR2 FNYEAQ. The V and J ends lost 4 bases and 10 bases respectively, with 10 bases between them. The CDR3 runs to 11 residues. CDR3 nucleotides: TGTGCCAGCAGCTCCTCGGGGTACTACACCTTC. The encoded protein is CASSSSGYYTF.

This chain links TRBV28 with TRBJ1-5; 10 bases align to TRBD1. CDR1 MDHEN and CDR2 SYDVKM come from the germline V gene. This CDR3 is 14 amino acids long. The V segment lost 6 bases and the J segment 5 bases; nucleotides outside the gene matches: 4. The CDR3 here is CASSQDRGYQPQHF. In DNA form, the CDR3 reads TGTGCCAGCAGCCAGGACAGGGGGTATCAGCCCCAGCATTTT.

This clonotype was counted a few times. The J gene is TRBJ2-1, the V gene TRBV6-2 or TRBV6-3; TRBD2 matches 15 bases. The germline V gene has CDR1 MNHEY and CDR2 SVGEGT. The CDR3 extends over 17 amino acids. The V gene end was trimmed by 2 bases and the J gene end by 7 bases; junction bases not matched to a gene: 6. The CDR3 sequence: CASSYSGLAGGPNEQFF. For the CDR3, the DNA is TGTGCCAGCAGTTACAGCGGACTAGCGGGAGGGCCGAATGAGCAGTTCTTC.

This clonotype showed up just a few times. The chain couples TRBV20-1 to TRBJ1-5, with TRBD1 matching over 7 bases. Germline V gene lookup returns CDR1 DFQATT and CDR2 SNEGSKA (reference sequence). CDR3 length equals 13 residues. The junction had 1 base not matched to a gene; V was cut back by 0 bases and J by 5 bases. The CDR3 nucleotides are TGCAGTGCTAGAGAACAGGGGTATCAGCCCCAGCATTTT. Translation gives CSAREQGYQPQHF.

This clonotype was found many times. The CDR3 spells CAWSTAREPYGYTF. The DNA for the CDR3 is TGTGCCTGGAGTACCGCCCGGGAACCCTATGGCTACACCTTC. This chain links TRBV30 with TRBJ1-2; D unclear. Germline loops: CDR1 GTSNPN, CDR2 SVGIG (reference sequence). The CDR3 is 14 residues long. The ends were cut back, 2 bases at V and 4 bases at J, with 14 bases in the middle.

The V call is TRBV20-1, the J call TRBJ2-1; 7 bases match TRBD2. CDR3 size: 16 residues. Germline lookup yields CDR1 DFQATT and CDR2 SNEGSKA (reference sequence). V was pared by 0 bases and J by 8 bases, with 13 bases of the junction left unmatched. As DNA, the CDR3 is TGCAGTGCTAGAGATGTCGGCGGGAGAAGGTCCGATGAGCAGTTCTTC. This codes for CSARDVGGRRSDEQFF.

The rearrangement links TRBV20-1 to TRBJ1-2; D is uncertain. The V end lost 2 bases, the J end lost 5 bases, and 9 bases lay between the germline ends. Germline V lookup: CDR1 DFQATT, CDR2 SNEGSKA (reference sequence). The length of the CDR3 is 12 residues. The CDR3: CSARRVQYGYTF. As DNA, the CDR3 is TGCAGTGCTAGAAGGGTACAATATGGCTACACCTTC.

This clonotype appeared many times. The rearrangement uses TRBV6-2 or TRBV6-3 and TRBJ1-5; TRBD1 matches at 7 bases. Germline CDR1 and CDR2: MNHEY and SVGEGT. V was clipped by 1 base and J by 6 bases; unmatched bases: 9. The length of the CDR3 is 16 residues. CDR3 DNA sequence: TGTGCCAGCAGTTACTTCGGACCACAGGGGAGTCAGCCCCAGCATTTT. Its translation: CASSYFGPQGSQPQHF.

In this sample, this clonotype turned up once. The genes are TRBV24-1 and TRBJ1-1, with D tentatively TRBD1 (5 bases). The V and J ends lost 9 bases and 2 bases respectively, with 9 bases between them. In germline, CDR1 is KGHDR, CDR2 SFDVKD. CDR3 length: 12 residues. In DNA form, the CDR3 reads TGTGCCACCCGGGGGATAAACACTGAAGCTTTCTTT. Protein product: CATRGINTEAFF.

In its sample, this clonotype was seen many times. This chain links TRBV27 with TRBJ2-1, with 13 nucleotides matching TRBD2. J was trimmed by 6 bases and V by 3 bases; bases with no gene match: 2. This CDR3 comprises 15 residues. Germline V CDR1 and CDR2: MNHEY, SMNVEV (reference sequence). The CDR3 nucleotides read TGTGCCAGCAGTTTCGGGACTAGCGGGGTCAATGAGCAGTTCTTC. Its protein product is CASSFGTSGVNEQFF.

The chain employs TRBV7-9 and TRBJ2-1; TRBD2 matches at 7 bases. Trimming at V came to 5 bases and at J to 0 bases, leaving 7 bases not matched to a gene. Germline lookup yields CDR1 SEHNR and CDR2 FQNEAQ (reference sequence). The CDR3 runs 16 residues. CDR3 sequence (DNA): TGTGCCAGCAGCCCCAGAGCGGGGCCCTCCTACAATGAGCAGTTCTTC. Its translation: CASSPRAGPSYNEQFF.

This clonotype appeared many times. The rearrangement links TRBV2 to TRBJ2-3; 7 positions agree with TRBD1. The CDR3 runs to 15 residues. In germline, CDR1 is SNHLY, CDR2 FYNNEI. V shed 6 bases and J 0 bases; nucleotides not matched to a gene: 6. The CDR3 nucleotides are TGTGCCAGCAGCAAAAGGGGGCGAAGCACAGATACGCAGTATTTT. It encodes CASSKRGRSTDTQYF.

In its sample, this clonotype was seen many times. The gene calls are TRBV18 and TRBJ1-4; D not resolved. Trimming took off 2 bases at V and 4 bases at J, with 8 bases between the two ends. CDR3 length: 14 amino acids. Germline CDR1 reads KGHSH; CDR2 reads LQKENI. The CDR3 nucleotides read TGTGCCAGCTCACCAGGAGATGATAATGAAAAACTGTTTTTT. Translation: CASSPGDDNEKLFF.

This clonotype was observed at least ten times. The J gene is TRBJ2-7, the V gene TRBV7-8; D may be TRBD1 or TRBD2 (5 bases each). CDR3 length: 16 amino acids. The germline CDR1 and CDR2 sequences are SGHVS and FQNEAQ. The V end lost 0 bases, the J end lost 2 bases, and 14 bases lay between the germline ends. CDR3 sequence reads: CASSLARGTVPYEQYF. The CDR3 nucleotides read TGTGCCAGCAGCTTAGCGCGAGGGACGGTGCCCTACGAGCAGTACTTC. Together with reference TRBV7-8 and TRBJ2-7, the CDR3 gives the full variable domain: GAGVSQSPRYKVAKRGQDVALRCDPISGHVSLFWYQQALGQGPEFLTYFQNEAQLDKSGLPSDRFFAERPEGSVSTLKIQRTQQEDSAVYLCASSLARGTVPYEQYFGPGTRLTVT.

For this clonotype: Just one base apart from a much larger clone, this may be a read error. The V gene is TRBV20-1, the J gene TRBJ2-1; TRBD2 aligns across 14 bases. Germline V gene lookup returns CDR1 DFQATT and CDR2 SNEGSKA (reference sequence). The V gene end was trimmed by 4 bases and the J gene end by 7 bases; junction bases not matched to a gene: 12. This CDR3 is built from 17 residues. The CDR3 DNA reads as TGCAGTGCTACGAGACTAGCGGGAGGGCCTTTTTATAATGAGCAGTTCTTC. This encodes CSATRLAGGPFYNEQFF.

In its sample, this clonotype was seen many times. The genes are TRBV12-3 or TRBV12-4 and TRBJ2-3; D may be TRBD1 or TRBD2 (5 bases each). Trimming took 8 bases from V and 4 from J, leaving 16 bases between them. The CDR3 contains 14 residues. The CDR3 loop is CASGKRDLADTQYF. CDR3 nucleotides: TGTGCCAGCGGGAAGAGGGACCTCGCAGATACGCAGTATTTT.